Listed here are 5 T cell receptor beta chains from one sample, sequenced in a study of blood T cell repertoires in COVID-19. Clones were read by immunoSEQ multiplex PCR, and TCRdb kept only the in-frame ones, dropping some. Counted here are 200,000 to 300,000 clones, just under 85% occurring once; the ten biggest clones make up over 1.5%. Material: peripheral blood. Receptors originate from a woman aged 80 or older with acute or convalescent COVID-19.

Turning to this clone: The identical CDR3 is also encoded by other nucleotide sequences in the sample. V is TRBV7-2 and J is TRBJ2-3, with 12 bases fitting TRBD2. Looked up from germline, CDR1 is SGHTA and CDR2 is FQGNSA. The CDR3 contains 15 residues. V dropped 1 base and J dropped 6; count of bases not matched to a gene: 2. The CDR3 is CASSLGLAGADTQYF. CDR3 DNA: TGTGCCAGCAGCTTAGGACTAGCGGGAGCTGATACGCAGTATTTT.

The V gene is TRBV7-2, the J gene TRBJ2-3, with 7 bases that match TRBD2. The CDR3 is 16 residues long. CDR1 is SGHTA and CDR2 is FQGNSA in the germline V gene. J lost 5 bases, V lost 5 bases, and 13 bases had no gene match. The chain's CDR3 is CASSQGAGAGRDTQYF. The DNA of the CDR3 is TGTGCCAGCAGCCAAGGGGCGGGAGCAGGTCGAGATACGCAGTATTTT. Using reference TRBV7-2 and TRBJ2-3 for the parts outside the CDR3, the full variable domain is GAGVSQSPSNKVTEKGKDVELRCDPISGHTALYWYRQSLGQGLEFLIYFQGNSAPDKSGLPSDRFSAERTGGSVSTLTIQRTQQEDSAVYLCASSQGAGAGRDTQYFGPGTRLTVL.

V and J are TRBV3-1 (or the pseudogene TRBV3-2) and TRBJ2-1; TRBD1 is a possible D gene (6 bases). This CDR3 contains 15 residues. The V end lost 2 bases, the J end lost 3 bases, and 11 bases lay between the germline ends. Germline V gene lookup returns CDR1 LGHDT and CDR2 YNNKEL (reference sequence). CDR3 sequence (DNA): TGTGCCAGCAGCCAATCCCAGGGGATCTACAATGAGCAGTTCTTC. Translating it yields CASSQSQGIYNEQFF.

V usage is TRBV2 and J usage is TRBJ2-3, with D tentatively TRBD1 (6 bases). V lost 5 bases and J lost 6, with 15 bases in between. Germline V gives CDR1 SNHLY, CDR2 FYNNEI. CDR3 length: 14 amino acids. The CDR3 coding sequence is TGTGCCAGCAGTCGGGACATCGGTGGCGATACGCAGTATTTT. This gives the protein CASSRDIGGDTQYF.

The rearrangement joins TRBV6-5 to TRBJ1-4; D is possibly TRBD1 (5 bases). The CDR3 consists of 14 residues. V was pared by 5 bases and J by 4 bases, with 11 bases between. Germline values: CDR1 MNHEY, CDR2 SVGAGI. CDR3 DNA: TGTGCCAGCAGTCCGGGGGGAGGTAATGAAAAACTGTTTTTT. Protein sequence: CASSPGGGNEKLFF.